Following are 13 T cell receptor beta chains from one sample sequenced in a study of shared clonotypes between healthy human individuals. Clones were read by immunoSEQ multiplex PCR, and TCRdb kept only the in-frame ones, dropping some. Altogether about 2.3 million clones are present, under 95% being singletons, with the ten largest covering 0.37%. Sequencing was done on a sample of naive CD4+ T cells from PBMCs. The subset: CD45RA+ positively selected. Receptor source: a man in his late teens or twenties in good health. Some clones in this sample may be carry-over from other donors' samples.

This rearrangement joins TRBV5-4 to TRBJ1-2; possibly TRBD1 for D (6 bases). The length of the CDR3 is 16 residues. Per the germline V gene, CDR1 is SGHNT and CDR2 is YYREEE (reference sequence). With 4 bases removed from V and 2 bases from J, the gap between germline ends came to 18 bases. The CDR3 sequence is CASSIRGVTSNYGYTF. The CDR3 bases are TGTGCCAGCAGCATTAGGGGGGTGACTTCAAACTATGGCTACACCTTC.

The V call is TRBV7-9, the J call TRBJ2-7, with 8 bases fitting TRBD1. Germline lookup yields CDR1 SEHNR and CDR2 FQNEAQ (reference sequence). The CDR3 has 13 residues. V lost 5 bases and J lost 5; bases outside the gene matches: 5. CDR3 coding DNA: TGTGCCAGCAGCGAAGGACAGGGCCACGAGCAGTACTTC. It encodes CASSEGQGHEQYF.

This chain connects TRBV18 to TRBJ2-3, with D maybe TRBD1 (5 bases). V was pared by 5 bases and J by 5 bases, with 11 bases between. CDR1 and CDR2 from the germline V gene are KGHSH and LQKENI. The CDR3 extends over 13 amino acids. The CDR3 bases are TGTGCCAGCTCAGAGCAACAGGAAGATACGCAGTATTTT. Encoded protein: CASSEQQEDTQYF.

V usage is TRBV9 and J usage is TRBJ2-3; D remains unclear. V dropped 0 bases and J dropped 2 bases, with 7 bases sitting between them. Germline V gene sequence: CDR1 SGDLS, CDR2 YYNGEE. The CDR3 has 14 residues. The CDR3 region has the DNA TGTGCCAGCAGCGTAGACCAGGCCACAGATACGCAGTATTTT. It codes for CASSVDQATDTQYF.

The V and J genes are TRBV7-9 and TRBJ2-7, with unresolved D. The CDR3 has 14 residues. CDR1 and CDR2 (germline): SEHNR, FQNEAQ (reference sequence). V lost 3 bases and J lost 4, with 13 bases in between. The CDR3 region has the DNA TGTGCCAGCAGCTTTTCACTCCTGCCTTACGAGCAGTACTTC. It is translated as CASSFSLLPYEQYF.

This clone is a singleton in its sample. The V gene is TRBV7-9, the J gene TRBJ2-1, with TRBD2 matching over 12 bases. Germline trimming cut 5 bases from V and 7 bases from J; bases unmatched to any gene: 9. CDR3 length equals 16 residues. Germline lookup yields CDR1 SEHNR and CDR2 FQNEAQ (reference sequence). DNA for the CDR3: TGTGCCAGCAGCCCACCTAGCGGGAGGGCCGAAAATGAGCAGTTCTTC. It encodes CASSPPSGRAENEQFF. Full variable domain (rest looked up from reference TRBV7-9 and TRBJ2-1): DTGVSQNPRHKITKRGQNVTFRCDPISEHNRLYWYRQTLGQGPEFLTYFQNEAQLEKSRLLSDRFSAERPKGSFSTLEIQRTEQGDSAMYLCASSPPSGRAENEQFFGPGTRLTVL.

V is TRBV7-9 and J is TRBJ2-3; D is uncertain. The germline gives CDR1 SEHNR, CDR2 FQNEAQ (reference sequence). Trimming removed 5 bases at V and 2 bases at J, with 14 bases between. This CDR3 contains 15 residues. The CDR3 here is CASSPFGPSTDTQYF. CDR3 nucleotides: TGTGCCAGCAGCCCCTTTGGCCCCTCCACAGATACGCAGTATTTT. Drawing the rest from reference TRBV7-9 and TRBJ2-3, the complete variable domain is DTGVSQNPRHKITKRGQNVTFRCDPISEHNRLYWYRQTLGQGPEFLTYFQNEAQLEKSRLLSDRFSAERPKGSFSTLEIQRTEQGDSAMYLCASSPFGPSTDTQYFGPGTRLTVL.

V gene TRBV4-1 combines with J gene TRBJ1-4; D might be TRBD1 (5 bases). Trimming pared 2 bases from V and 4 bases from J, leaving 14 bases between. The germline V gene encodes CDR1 MGHRA and CDR2 YSYEKL. CDR3 size: 16 residues. The CDR3 region has the DNA TGCGCCAGCAGCCAACCCTCGGGGGGGTATAATGAAAAACTGTTTTTT. This gives the protein CASSQPSGGYNEKLFF.

This clone was recorded only once. Other DNA sequences in the same sample also yield this CDR3. This chain connects TRBV5-6 to TRBJ2-7, with D possibly TRBD2 on 6 matching bases. Trimming took 3 bases from V and 4 from J, leaving 11 bases between them. Germline V gives CDR1 SGHDT, CDR2 YYEEEE. This CDR3 is built from 13 residues. The CDR3 nucleotides read TGTGCCAGCAGCTCACGGGGGACGTACGAGCAGTACTTC. This gives the protein CASSSRGTYEQYF.

The genes are TRBV2 and TRBJ2-2; 7 nucleotides match TRBD2. The CDR3 consists of 15 residues. V lost 6 bases to trimming and J lost 4 bases; unmatched junction nucleotides: 8. CDR1 is SNHLY and CDR2 is FYNNEI in the germline V gene. The CDR3 DNA follows: TGTGCCAGCAGGATGCCGGGGGGTCGCACCGGGGAGCTGTTTTTT. Residues: CASRMPGGRTGELFF.

The chain carries TRBV6-1 and TRBJ1-2; D is ambiguous. Deletions cut 0 bases from V and 3 bases from J, with 8 bases between. The germline gives CDR1 MNHNS, CDR2 SASEGT. The CDR3 length is 14 residues. The CDR3: CASSEAPVYYGYTF. The CDR3 DNA reads as TGTGCCAGCAGTGAAGCGCCAGTCTACTATGGCTACACCTTC.

The J gene is TRBJ1-5, the V gene TRBV7-9; D call uncertain. The V gene lost 5 bases and the J gene lost 7 bases, with 18 bases spanning the gap. This CDR3 comprises 15 residues. The germline gives CDR1 SEHNR, CDR2 FQNEAQ (reference sequence). The CDR3 reads CASSPTGGGSQPQHF. The DNA for the CDR3 is TGTGCCAGCAGCCCCACGGGCGGCGGGAGCCAGCCCCAGCATTTT.

This chain connects TRBV5-4 to TRBJ2-1; 9 bases are shared with TRBD1. Trimming at V came to 3 bases and at J to 6 bases, leaving 10 bases not matched to a gene. The germline V gene has CDR1 SGHNT and CDR2 YYREEE (reference sequence). The CDR3 totals 16 residues. The CDR3 protein is CASSWPGQGDGNEQFF. The DNA of the CDR3 is TGTGCCAGCAGCTGGCCGGGACAGGGTGATGGCAATGAGCAGTTCTTC.